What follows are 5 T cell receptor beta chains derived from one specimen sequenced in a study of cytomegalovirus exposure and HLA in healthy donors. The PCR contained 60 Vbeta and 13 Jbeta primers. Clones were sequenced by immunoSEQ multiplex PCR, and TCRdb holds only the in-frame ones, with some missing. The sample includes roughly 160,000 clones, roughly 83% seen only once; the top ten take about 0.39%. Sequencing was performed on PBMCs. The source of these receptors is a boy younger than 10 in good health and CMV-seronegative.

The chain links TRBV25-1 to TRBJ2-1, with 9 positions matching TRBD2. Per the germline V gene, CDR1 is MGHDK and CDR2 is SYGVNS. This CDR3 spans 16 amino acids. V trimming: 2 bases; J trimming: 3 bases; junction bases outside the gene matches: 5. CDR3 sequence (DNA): TGTGCCAGCAGTGAAGGAGGAGCGGGAGGCTACAATGAGCAGTTCTTC. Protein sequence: CASSEGGAGGYNEQFF.

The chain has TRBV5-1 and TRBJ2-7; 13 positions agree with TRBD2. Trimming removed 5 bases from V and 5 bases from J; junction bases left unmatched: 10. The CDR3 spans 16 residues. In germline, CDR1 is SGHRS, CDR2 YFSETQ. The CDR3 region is CASSPGLAGPSHEQYF. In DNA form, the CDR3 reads TGCGCCAGCAGTCCGGGACTAGCGGGACCCTCACACGAGCAGTACTTC.

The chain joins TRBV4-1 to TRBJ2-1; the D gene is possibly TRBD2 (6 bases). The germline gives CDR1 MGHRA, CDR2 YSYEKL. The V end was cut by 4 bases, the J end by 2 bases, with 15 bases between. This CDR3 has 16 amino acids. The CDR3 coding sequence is TGCGCCAGCAGCCCTCAGGGAGGAGGAACCTACAATGAGCAGTTCTTC. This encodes CASSPQGGGTYNEQFF.

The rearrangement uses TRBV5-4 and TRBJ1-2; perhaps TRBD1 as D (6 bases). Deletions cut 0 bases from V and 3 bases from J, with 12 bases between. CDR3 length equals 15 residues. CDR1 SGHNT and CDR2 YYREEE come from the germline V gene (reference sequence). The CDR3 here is CASSLAGDYDYGYTF. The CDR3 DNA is TGTGCCAGCAGCTTGGCAGGGGACTACGACTATGGCTACACCTTC.

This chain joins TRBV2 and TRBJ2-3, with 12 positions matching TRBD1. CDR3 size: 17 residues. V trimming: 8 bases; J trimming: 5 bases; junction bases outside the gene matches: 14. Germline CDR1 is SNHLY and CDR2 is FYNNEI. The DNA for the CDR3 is TGTGCCAGCTGGCGGTACCCGGGACAGGGGGCGAAAGATACGCAGTATTTT. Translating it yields CASWRYPGQGAKDTQYF.